The T cell receptor beta chain under discussion was sequenced for a study of blood T cell repertoires in COVID-19. Across the whole study: COVID-19 samples, acute and convalescent, were from the United States, Italy and Spain.

The method was immunoSEQ multiplex PCR; TCRdb's version includes in-frame clones alone and lacks a portion of them. The sample carries some 360,000 clones, 85% to 90% recorded once. Per the germline V gene, CDR1 is SNHLY and CDR2 is FYNNEI. V was pared by 7 bases and J by 9 bases, with 25 bases between. The length of the CDR3 is 16 residues. Source material: PBMCs or T cells enriched from blood (not recorded which). The gene calls are TRBV2 and TRBJ2-1; D perhaps matches TRBD2 (5 bases). This clonotype was obtained from a woman in her 30s who had been exposed to COVID-19. The CDR3, as DNA: TGTGCCAGCATGGCCCATGACCGATACTTGGGGAGTGAGCAGTTCTTC. This gives the protein CASMAHDRYLGSEQFF.